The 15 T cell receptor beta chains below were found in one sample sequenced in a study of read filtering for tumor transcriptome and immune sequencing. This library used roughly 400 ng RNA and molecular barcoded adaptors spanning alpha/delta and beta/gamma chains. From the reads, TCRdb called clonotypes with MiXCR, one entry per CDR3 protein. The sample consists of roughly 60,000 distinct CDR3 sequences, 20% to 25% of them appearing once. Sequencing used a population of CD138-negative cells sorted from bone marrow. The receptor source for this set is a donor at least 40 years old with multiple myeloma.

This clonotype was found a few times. CDR3 coding DNA: TGCGCCAGCAGTAGACAAACGGGGGATACGCAGTATTTT. Translating gives CASSRQTGDTQYF. The rearrangement links TRBV10-1 to TRBJ2-3, with D perhaps TRBD2 (5 bases). The CDR3 is 13 amino acids. CDR1 and CDR2 (germline): WNHNN, SYGVQD (reference sequence). With 5 bases removed from V and 6 bases from J, the gap between germline ends came to 12 bases.

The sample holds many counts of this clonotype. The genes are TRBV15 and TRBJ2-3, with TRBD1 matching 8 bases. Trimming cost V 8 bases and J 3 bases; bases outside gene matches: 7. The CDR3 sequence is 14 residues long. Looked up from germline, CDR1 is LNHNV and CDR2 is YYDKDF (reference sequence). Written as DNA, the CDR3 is TGTGCCACCGGCAACAGGGGGTATACAGATACGCAGTATTTT. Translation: CATGNRGYTDTQYF.

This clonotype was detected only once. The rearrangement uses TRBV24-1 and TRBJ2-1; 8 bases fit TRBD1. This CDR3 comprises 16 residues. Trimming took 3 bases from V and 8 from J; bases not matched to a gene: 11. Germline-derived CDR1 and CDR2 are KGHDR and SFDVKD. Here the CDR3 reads CATSDIGSGGFHEQFF. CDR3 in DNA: TGTGCCACCAGTGATATCGGGTCAGGGGGCTTCCATGAGCAGTTCTTC.

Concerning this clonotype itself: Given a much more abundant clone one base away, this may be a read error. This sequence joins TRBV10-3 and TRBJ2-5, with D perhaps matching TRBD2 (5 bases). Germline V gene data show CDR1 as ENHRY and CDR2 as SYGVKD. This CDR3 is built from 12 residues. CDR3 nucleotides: TGTACCATCAGTGAGGGTGTAGAGACCCAGTACTTC. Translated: CTISEGVETQYF.

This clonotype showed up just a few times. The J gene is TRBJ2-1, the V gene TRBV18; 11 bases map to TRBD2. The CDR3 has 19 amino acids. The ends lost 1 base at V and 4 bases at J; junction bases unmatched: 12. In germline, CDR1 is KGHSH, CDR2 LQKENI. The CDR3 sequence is CASSPQELAGGSFYNEQFF. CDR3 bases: TGTGCCAGCTCACCACAGGAGCTAGCGGGAGGTTCCTTTTACAATGAGCAGTTCTTC.

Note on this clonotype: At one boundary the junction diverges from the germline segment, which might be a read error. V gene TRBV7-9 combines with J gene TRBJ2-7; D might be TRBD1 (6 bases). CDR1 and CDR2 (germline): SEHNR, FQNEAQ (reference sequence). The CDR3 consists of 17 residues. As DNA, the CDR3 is TGTGCCAGCAGCTTAGCGCTCGTGGGGACACCGACCTACGAGCGGTACTTC. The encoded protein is CASSLALVGTPTYERYF. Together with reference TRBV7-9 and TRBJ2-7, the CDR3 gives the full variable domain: DTGVSQNPRHKITKRGQNVTFRCDPISEHNRLYWYRQTLGQGPEFLTYFQNEAQLEKSRLLSDRFSAERPKGSFSTLEIQRTEQGDSAMYLCASSLALVGTPTYERYFGPGTRLTVT.

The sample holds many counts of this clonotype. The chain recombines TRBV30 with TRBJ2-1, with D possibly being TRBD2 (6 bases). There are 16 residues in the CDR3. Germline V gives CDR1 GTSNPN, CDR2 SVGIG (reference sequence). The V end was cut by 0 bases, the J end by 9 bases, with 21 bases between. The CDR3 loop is CAWSVRGRRGSGEQFF. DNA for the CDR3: TGTGCCTGGAGTGTAAGGGGCAGGAGGGGTTCGGGTGAGCAGTTCTTC.

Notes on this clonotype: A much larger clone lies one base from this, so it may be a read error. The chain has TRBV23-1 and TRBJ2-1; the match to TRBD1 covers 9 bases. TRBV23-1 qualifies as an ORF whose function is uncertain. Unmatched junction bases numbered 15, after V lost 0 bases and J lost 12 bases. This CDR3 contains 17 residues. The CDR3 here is CASSQSLGTGIFHGQFF. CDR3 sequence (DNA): TGCGCCAGCAGTCAATCACTAGGGACAGGGATATTCCATGGGCAGTTCTTC.

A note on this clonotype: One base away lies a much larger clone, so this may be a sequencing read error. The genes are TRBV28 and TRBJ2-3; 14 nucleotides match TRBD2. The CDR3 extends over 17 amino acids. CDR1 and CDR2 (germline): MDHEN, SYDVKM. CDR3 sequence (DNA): TGTGCCAGCAGTTTGAAGAGACTAGCGGGAGGGTTAGATTCGCAGTATTTT. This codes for CASSLKRLAGGLDSQYF.

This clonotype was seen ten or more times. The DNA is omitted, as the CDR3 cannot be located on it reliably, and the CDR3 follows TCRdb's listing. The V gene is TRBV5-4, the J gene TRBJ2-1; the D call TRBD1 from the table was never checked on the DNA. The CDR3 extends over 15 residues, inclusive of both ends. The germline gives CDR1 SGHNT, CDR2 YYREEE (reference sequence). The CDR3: CASSFGTGSYNEQLF.

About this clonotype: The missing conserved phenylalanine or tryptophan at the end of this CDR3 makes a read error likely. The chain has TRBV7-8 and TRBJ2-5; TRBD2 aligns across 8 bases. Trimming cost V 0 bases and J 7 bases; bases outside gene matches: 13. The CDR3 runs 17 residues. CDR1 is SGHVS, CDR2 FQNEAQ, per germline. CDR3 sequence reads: CASSLAQGLAGVATQYL. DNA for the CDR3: TGTGCCAGCAGCTTAGCCCAAGGACTAGCCGGAGTGGCGACCCAGTACCTC.

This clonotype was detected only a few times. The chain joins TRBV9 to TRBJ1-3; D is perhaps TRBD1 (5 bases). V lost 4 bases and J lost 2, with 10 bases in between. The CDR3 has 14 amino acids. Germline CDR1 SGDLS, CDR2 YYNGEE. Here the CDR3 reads CASSSGTPGNTIYF. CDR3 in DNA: TGTGCCAGCAGCTCCGGGACTCCTGGAAACACCATATATTTT. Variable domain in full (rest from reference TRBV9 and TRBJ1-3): DSGVTQTPKHLITATGQRVTLRCSPRSGDLSVYWYQQSLDQGLQFLIQYYNGEERAKGNILERFSAQQFPDLHSELNLSSLELGDSALYFCASSSGTPGNTIYFGEGSWLTVV.

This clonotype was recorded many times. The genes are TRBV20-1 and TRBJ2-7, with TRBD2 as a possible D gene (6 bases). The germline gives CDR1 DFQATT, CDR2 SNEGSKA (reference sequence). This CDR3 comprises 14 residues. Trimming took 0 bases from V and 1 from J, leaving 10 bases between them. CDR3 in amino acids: CSAREWRESYEQYF. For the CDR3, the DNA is TGCAGTGCTAGAGAGTGGAGGGAATCCTACGAGCAGTACTTC.

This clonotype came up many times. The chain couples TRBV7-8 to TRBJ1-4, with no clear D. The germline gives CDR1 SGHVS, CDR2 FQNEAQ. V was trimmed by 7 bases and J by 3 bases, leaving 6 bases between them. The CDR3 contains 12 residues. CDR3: CASNRPNEKLFF. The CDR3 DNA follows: TGTGCCAGCAATAGGCCTAATGAAAAACTGTTTTTT.

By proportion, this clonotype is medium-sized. The CDR3 protein is CASSVSGSSYNEQFF. CDR3 sequence (DNA): TGTGCCAGCAGTGTCAGCGGGAGCTCCTACAATGAGCAGTTCTTC. V gene TRBV2 combines with J gene TRBJ2-1; the match to TRBD2 covers 8 bases. V shed 4 bases, J shed 0 bases, and the junction held 2 bases outside the gene matches. The CDR3 loop spans 15 amino acids. Germline CDR1 SNHLY, CDR2 FYNNEI.